A selection of T cell receptor beta chains follows, all from one sample in a study of blood T cell repertoires in COVID-19. Clones were sequenced by immunoSEQ multiplex PCR, and TCRdb holds only the in-frame ones, with some missing. The table has fewer than 85,000 clones, 88% seen once. Sequencing was carried out using peripheral blood. Source of these receptors: a human donor in a cohort sampled during active COVID-19. Both conserved end residues are part of each CDR3. A D gene is named only where the DNA matches it firmly. A row's size may be missing; if present it is once, few, many or a size class.

j_call: TRBJ1-2; v_call: TRBV18; clone_size: .; d_call: .; cdr3_length: 15; cdr3_aa: CASSIGAGEYYGYTF
j_call: TRBJ1-2; v_call: TRBV7-2; clone_size: few; d_call: TRBD1; cdr3_length: 13; cdr3_aa: CASSSVRDRGYTF
j_call: TRBJ1-4; v_call: TRBV7-2; clone_size: .; d_call: TRBD1; cdr3_length: 15; cdr3_aa: CASSLTGGGNEKLFF
j_call: TRBJ2-3; v_call: TRBV9; clone_size: .; d_call: TRBD2; cdr3_length: 16; cdr3_aa: CASSVGTAGGGRTQYF
j_call: TRBJ1-1; v_call: TRBV6-5; clone_size: .; d_call: .; cdr3_length: 14; cdr3_aa: CASSLGGAGTEAFF
j_call: TRBJ2-1; v_call: TRBV7-2; clone_size: once; d_call: TRBD2; cdr3_length: 17; cdr3_aa: CASSAWDLAGGGNEQFF
j_call: TRBJ1-6; v_call: TRBV5-1; clone_size: .; d_call: .; cdr3_length: 13; cdr3_aa: CASRTDYNSPLHF
j_call: TRBJ2-2; v_call: TRBV30; clone_size: once; d_call: .; cdr3_length: 12; cdr3_aa: CAWSAITGELFF
j_call: TRBJ2-5; v_call: TRBV28; clone_size: .; d_call: .; cdr3_length: 12; cdr3_aa: CASGGSQETQYF
j_call: TRBJ2-2; v_call: TRBV3-1/TRBV3-2; clone_size: .; d_call: .; cdr3_length: 14; cdr3_aa: CASSQGRGTGELFF
j_call: TRBJ2-7; v_call: TRBV6-2/TRBV6-3; clone_size: .; d_call: TRBD2; cdr3_length: 16; cdr3_aa: CASSYPRTSGSYEQYF
j_call: TRBJ2-2; v_call: TRBV5-4; clone_size: .; d_call: .; cdr3_length: 14; cdr3_aa: CASMRAVNTGELFF
j_call: TRBJ2-3; v_call: TRBV5-4; clone_size: .; d_call: TRBD1; cdr3_length: 14; cdr3_aa: CASSPGQGTDTQYF
j_call: TRBJ2-1; v_call: TRBV29-1; clone_size: .; d_call: TRBD1; cdr3_length: 14; cdr3_aa: CSVAVQGASNEQFF
j_call: TRBJ1-4; v_call: TRBV7-2; clone_size: .; d_call: TRBD1; cdr3_length: 17; cdr3_aa: CASSSGQGWAGGEKLFF
j_call: TRBJ2-3; v_call: TRBV11-2; clone_size: .; d_call: TRBD2; cdr3_length: 15; cdr3_aa: CASSPGRGGTDTQYF
j_call: TRBJ2-1; v_call: TRBV11-2; clone_size: .; d_call: .; cdr3_length: 13; cdr3_aa: CASSLERVNEQFF
j_call: TRBJ1-3; v_call: TRBV7-6; clone_size: .; d_call: TRBD1; cdr3_length: 17; cdr3_aa: CASSSRPGTGPGNTIYF
j_call: TRBJ2-1; v_call: TRBV10-2; clone_size: .; d_call: .; cdr3_length: 13; cdr3_aa: CASRPTSYNEQFF
j_call: TRBJ2-7; v_call: TRBV28; clone_size: .; d_call: .; cdr3_length: 15; cdr3_aa: CASSLMGSVSYEQYF
j_call: TRBJ1-6; v_call: TRBV3-1/TRBV3-2; clone_size: .; d_call: TRBD1; cdr3_length: 15; cdr3_aa: CASSAGTGVRSPLHF